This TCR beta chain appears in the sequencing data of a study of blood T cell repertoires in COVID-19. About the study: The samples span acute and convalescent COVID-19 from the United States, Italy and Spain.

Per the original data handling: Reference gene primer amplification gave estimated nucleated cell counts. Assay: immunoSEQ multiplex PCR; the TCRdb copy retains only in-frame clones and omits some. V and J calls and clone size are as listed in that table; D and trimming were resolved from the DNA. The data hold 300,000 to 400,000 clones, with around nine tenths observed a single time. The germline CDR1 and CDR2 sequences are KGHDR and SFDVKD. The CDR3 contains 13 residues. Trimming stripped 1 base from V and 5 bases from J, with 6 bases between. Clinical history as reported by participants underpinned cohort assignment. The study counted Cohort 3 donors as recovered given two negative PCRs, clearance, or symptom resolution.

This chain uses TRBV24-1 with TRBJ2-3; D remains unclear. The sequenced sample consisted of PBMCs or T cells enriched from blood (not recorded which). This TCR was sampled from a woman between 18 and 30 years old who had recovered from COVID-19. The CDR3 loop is CATSDLARDTQYF. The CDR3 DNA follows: TGTGCCACCAGTGATTTAGCTCGAGATACGCAGTATTTT.